The clone carrying this T cell receptor beta chain was detected ten times or more. This record belongs to a study of human T cells and chemical hapten exposure. The overall study: Skin on the upper inner arm, roughly 2 cm by roughly 2 cm in size, was sensitized with 2% DPC. Cases of alopecia areata, totalis or universalis occurred in a predominantly female patient group.

The CDR3 spans 19 residues. The V end was cut by 6 bases, the J end by 7 bases, with 28 bases between. Germline CDR1 is KGHSH and CDR2 is LQKENI. This sample's time point: patch test 2, 6 weeks after DPC sensitization. Treatment defined: therapeutic diphenylcyclopropenone sensitization with weekly scalp DPC. The library tagged individual cDNA molecules with unique molecular identifiers. As handled by the study authors: Sequenced samples showed a median of around 93,000 TCRs each, with counts running from about 22,000 to 700,000. TCRdb independently ran MiXCR on the RACE reads; one entry per CDR3 protein. V and J calls and clone size were set by TCRdb, not the authors. The sample has more than 80,000 distinct CDR3 sequences; more than 9% are singletons.

Sequenced here: whole blood, sampled in connection with sensitization to the hapten diphenylcyclopropenone (DPC). The V and J genes are TRBV18 and TRBJ1-6; perhaps TRBD1 as D (6 bases). The TCR sequence derives from a woman aged 50 to 65 with alopecia areata. Some clones in this sample may be carry-over from other donors' samples. CDR3 sequence (DNA): TGTGCCAGCTCTTCACAGGGAATATTCGACATGTCCTCAAATTCACCCCTCCACTTT. Translating it yields CASSSQGIFDMSSNSPLHF.